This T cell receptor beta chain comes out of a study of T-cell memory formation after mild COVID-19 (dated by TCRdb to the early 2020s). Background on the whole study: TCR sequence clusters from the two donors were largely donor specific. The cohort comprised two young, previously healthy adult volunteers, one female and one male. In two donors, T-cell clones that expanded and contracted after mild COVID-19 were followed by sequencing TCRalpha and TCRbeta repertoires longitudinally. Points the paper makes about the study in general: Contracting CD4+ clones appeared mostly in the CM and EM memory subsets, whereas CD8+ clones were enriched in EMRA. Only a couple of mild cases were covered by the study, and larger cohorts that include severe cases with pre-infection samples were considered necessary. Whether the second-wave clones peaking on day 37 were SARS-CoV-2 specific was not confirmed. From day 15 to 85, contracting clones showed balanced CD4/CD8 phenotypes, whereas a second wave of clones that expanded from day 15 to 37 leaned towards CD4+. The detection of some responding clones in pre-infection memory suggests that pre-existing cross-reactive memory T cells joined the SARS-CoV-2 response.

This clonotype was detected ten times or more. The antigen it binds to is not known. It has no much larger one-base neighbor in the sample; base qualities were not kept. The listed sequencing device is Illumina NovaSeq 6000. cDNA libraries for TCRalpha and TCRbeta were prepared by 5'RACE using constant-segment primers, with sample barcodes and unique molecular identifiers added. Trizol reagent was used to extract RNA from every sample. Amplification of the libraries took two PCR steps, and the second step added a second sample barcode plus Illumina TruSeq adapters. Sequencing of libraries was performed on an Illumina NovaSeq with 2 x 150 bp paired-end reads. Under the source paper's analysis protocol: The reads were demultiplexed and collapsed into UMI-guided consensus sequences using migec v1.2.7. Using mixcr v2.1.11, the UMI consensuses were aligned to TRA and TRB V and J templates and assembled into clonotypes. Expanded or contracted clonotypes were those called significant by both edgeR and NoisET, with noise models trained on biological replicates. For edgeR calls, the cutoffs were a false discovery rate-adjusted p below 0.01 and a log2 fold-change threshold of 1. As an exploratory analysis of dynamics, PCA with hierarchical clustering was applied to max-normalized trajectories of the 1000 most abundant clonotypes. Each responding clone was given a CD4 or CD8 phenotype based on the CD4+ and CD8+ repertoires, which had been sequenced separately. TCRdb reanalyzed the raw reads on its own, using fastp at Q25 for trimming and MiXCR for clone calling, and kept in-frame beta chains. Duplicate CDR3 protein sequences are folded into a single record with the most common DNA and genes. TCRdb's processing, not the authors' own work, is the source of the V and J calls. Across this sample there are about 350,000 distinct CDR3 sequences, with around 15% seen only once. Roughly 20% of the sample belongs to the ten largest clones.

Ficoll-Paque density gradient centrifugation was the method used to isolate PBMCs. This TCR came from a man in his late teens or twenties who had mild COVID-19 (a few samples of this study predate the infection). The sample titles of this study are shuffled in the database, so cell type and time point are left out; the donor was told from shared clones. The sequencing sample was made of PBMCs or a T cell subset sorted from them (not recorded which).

The CDR3: CASSSARQGMSYNEQFF. The DNA reads as follows: TGTGCCAGCAGCTCCGCAAGACAGGGGATGTCCTACAATGAGCAGTTCTTC. This sequence uses TRBV7-2 and TRBJ2-1; 8 bases in the junction line up with TRBD1. The germline V gene specifies SGHTA as CDR1 and FQGNSA as CDR2. V is trimmed back by 4 bases and J by 1 base, and the junction contains 9 bases that no gene match accounts for. The CDR3 has 17 amino acids, counting the end cysteine and phenylalanine. Only CDR3 DNA remains: 51 bases, in frame from the first base.